These 15 T cell receptor beta chains came from one sample sequenced in a study of Tregs in tolerant kidney transplant recipients. Sequencing used immunoSEQ multiplex PCR; TCRdb keeps in-frame clones, though not all of them. The sample carries tens of thousands of clones, roughly 91% recorded once. Mixed chimerism was transient after nonmyeloablative marrow transplants from related graft donors. Sample: CD4+ T cells from blood (PBMCs), taken 24 months after the transplant. These TCRs come from a human patient who received a combined kidney and bone marrow transplant. Some T cells may trace back to the graft donor.

V and J are TRBV4-2 and TRBJ2-7; D might be TRBD2 (5 bases). V was pared by 4 bases and J by 4 bases, with 17 bases between. CDR3 length: 15 residues. Per the germline V gene, CDR1 is LGHNA and CDR2 is YNFKEQ. The CDR3 DNA reads TGTGCCAGCAGCCGCGAGGGCCCCGACTTGTACGAGCAGTACTTC. Encoded protein: CASSREGPDLYEQYF.

V gene TRBV19 combines with J gene TRBJ1-1; the match to TRBD1 covers 7 bases. The CDR3 is 13 residues long. J lost 4 bases, V lost 5 bases, and 4 bases had no gene match. Germline V lookup: CDR1 LNHDA, CDR2 SQIVND (reference sequence). DNA for the CDR3: TGTGCCAGTAGTGTATCAGGGGGCACTGAAGCTTTCTTT. Translated: CASSVSGGTEAFF. The whole variable domain, remainder taken from reference TRBV19 and TRBJ1-1, is DGGITQSPKYLFRKEGQNVTLSCEQNLNHDAMYWYRQDPGQGLRLIYYSQIVNDFQKGDIAEGYSVSREKKESFPLTVTSAQKNPTAFYLCASSVSGGTEAFFGQGTRLTVV.

The gene calls are TRBV4-2 and TRBJ1-1, with 9 bases that match TRBD1. Germline V lookup: CDR1 LGHNA, CDR2 YNFKEQ. The CDR3 extends over 16 amino acids. V gave up 1 base and J gave up 3 bases; unmatched junction bases: 6. The CDR3 DNA sequence: TGTGCCAGCAGCCAAGGGAGACAGGGGGGGGACACTGAAGCTTTCTTT. This encodes CASSQGRQGGDTEAFF.

This rearrangement joins TRBV5-1 to TRBJ2-3; D perhaps matches TRBD2 (6 bases). V lost 1 base to trimming and J lost 8 bases, with 17 bases between them. This CDR3 spans 15 amino acids. The germline V gene encodes CDR1 SGHRS and CDR2 YFSETQ. The CDR3, as DNA: TGCGCCAGCAGCTTGCCCGGGACTCTAGAACTTACGCAGTATTTT. This gives the protein CASSLPGTLELTQYF.

This clone was found once. The V and J genes are TRBV27 and TRBJ2-2; tentative D call: TRBD2 (9 bases). Deletions cut 1 base from V and 10 bases from J, with 28 bases between. The germline V gene has CDR1 MNHEY and CDR2 SMNVEV (reference sequence). The CDR3 has 19 amino acids. This chain's CDR3 is CASSLFGGRLAGQAVELFF. CDR3 nucleotide sequence: TGTGCCAGCAGTTTATTTGGGGGCCGGCTAGCGGGACAGGCGGTGGAGCTGTTTTTT.

The rearrangement joins TRBV10-3 to TRBJ2-2, with a possible D match to TRBD1 (6 bases). CDR3 size: 15 residues. Trimming pared 7 bases from V and 0 bases from J, leaving 12 bases between. The germline V gene encodes CDR1 ENHRY and CDR2 SYGVKD. The CDR3 is CAINRGGSNTGELFF. The CDR3 region has the DNA TGTGCCATCAACAGAGGGGGTTCGAACACCGGGGAGCTGTTTTTT.

This clone was found once. V and J are TRBV28 and TRBJ2-7, with 11 bases matching TRBD1. CDR1 is MDHEN, CDR2 SYDVKM, per germline. V lost 4 bases, J lost 3 bases, and 14 bases stayed unmatched. The CDR3 extends over 18 amino acids. The CDR3 nucleotides read TGTGCCAGCAGTTACGCGCCCTACCGGGACAGGGGGGGCTACGAGCAGTACTTC. Its protein product is CASSYAPYRDRGGYEQYF.

The rearrangement joins TRBV5-1 to TRBJ2-2, with 7 bases identical to TRBD2. CDR1 and CDR2 (germline): SGHRS, YFSETQ. This CDR3 has 16 residues. V gave up 0 bases and J gave up 2 bases; unmatched junction bases: 4. CDR3 sequence: CASSLGLAANTGELFF. CDR3 coding DNA: TGCGCCAGCAGCTTGGGACTAGCAGCCAACACCGGGGAGCTGTTTTTT. The full variable domain, rest sourced from reference TRBV5-1 and TRBJ2-2, is KAGVTQTPRYLIKTRGQQVTLSCSPISGHRSVSWYQQTPGQGLQFLFEYFSETQRNKGNFPGRFSGRQFSNSRSEMNVSTLELGDSALYLCASSLGLAANTGELFFGEGSRLTVL.

The rearrangement uses TRBV30 and TRBJ2-7; possible D gene TRBD1, 6 bases. The CDR3 length is 12 residues. The germline V gene has CDR1 GTSNPN and CDR2 SVGIG (reference sequence). V shed 0 bases and J shed 6 bases, with 9 bases lying between them. The CDR3 is CAWSVTGSEQYF. The CDR3 DNA is TGTGCCTGGAGTGTAACAGGGTCCGAGCAGTACTTC.

V is TRBV28 and J is TRBJ2-7; 8 bases match TRBD2. CDR3 size: 16 residues. The germline V gene has CDR1 MDHEN and CDR2 SYDVKM. V trimming: 3 bases; J trimming: 1 base; junction bases outside the gene matches: 8. CDR3 nucleotide sequence: TGTGCCAGCAGTTTTCGTCTCACTAGCGGTTCCTACGAGCAGTACTTC. Translated, it gives CASSFRLTSGSYEQYF.

This clone came up once. The chain couples TRBV4-2 to TRBJ2-5; 7 nucleotides agree with TRBD2. J was trimmed by 5 bases and V by 4 bases; bases with no gene match: 16. From germline, CDR1 is LGHNA and CDR2 YNFKEQ. This CDR3 is 17 amino acids long. CDR3 residues: CASSRSVRWEGLETQYF. The CDR3 coding sequence is TGTGCCAGCAGCCGGTCGGTGAGGTGGGAGGGCCTTGAGACCCAGTACTTC.

This chain uses TRBV11-3 with TRBJ2-7; no clear D. Per the germline V gene, CDR1 is SGHNT and CDR2 is YENEEA. The CDR3 is made up of 13 amino acids. The germline V and J ends were trimmed by 3 bases and 2 bases, with 8 bases remaining between them. The CDR3 spells CASSFAEPYEQYF. The CDR3 DNA follows: TGTGCCAGCAGCTTCGCGGAGCCCTACGAGCAGTACTTC. Filled out from reference TRBV11-3 and TRBJ2-7, the complete variable domain reads EAGVVQSPRYKIIEKKQPVAFWCNPISGHNTLYWYLQNLGQGPELLIRYENEEAVDDSQLPKDRFSAERLKGVDSTLKIQPAELGDSAVYLCASSFAEPYEQYFGPGTRLTVT.

The chain combines TRBV7-8 with TRBJ2-2; D is ambiguous. The germline gives CDR1 SGHVS, CDR2 FQNEAQ. The CDR3 contains 15 residues. V was trimmed by 1 base and J by 6 bases, leaving 12 bases between them. CDR3: CASSLVWSKAGELFF. The CDR3 coding sequence is TGTGCCAGCAGCTTAGTTTGGAGTAAAGCCGGGGAGCTGTTTTTT.

J is TRBJ1-2 and V is TRBV14; 7 positions agree with TRBD1. Per the germline V gene, CDR1 is SGHDN and CDR2 is FVKESK. Unmatched junction bases numbered 12, after V lost 1 base and J lost 4 bases. This CDR3 contains 17 residues. CDR3 sequence (DNA): TGTGCCAGCAGCCAAGGCATCACAGGGGTTCCGGTCTATGGCTACACCTTC. It is translated as CASSQGITGVPVYGYTF.

This chain joins TRBV20-1 and TRBJ2-5, with D unclear. Trimming took 0 bases from V and 5 from J, leaving 4 bases between them. Germline loops: CDR1 DFQATT, CDR2 SNEGSKA (reference sequence). The CDR3 sequence is 11 residues long. The CDR3 sequence is CSARERETQYF. As DNA, the CDR3 is TGCAGTGCTAGAGAGCGCGAGACCCAGTACTTC.